The rows below give T cell receptor beta chains drawn from one sample of a study of T cell responses to AZD1222 COVID-19 vaccine. Using immunoSEQ multiplex PCR, the repertoire was profiled, and TCRdb retains in-frame clones only, with some absent. Here the sample spans approximately 190,000 clones, roughly 90% being singletons. Sequencing was performed on peripheral blood, taken on day 0 of AZD1222 vaccination. Receptor source: an adult in good health. Each CDR3 is given with its conserved first and last residue. D genes are given only for firm matches. Rows may omit the clone size; those that give it use once, few, many or a size class.

size | D | J | V | CDR3 | DNA
. | . | TRBJ1-5 | TRBV6-2/TRBV6-3 | CASSYNPGTENLYSNQPQHF | TGTGCCAGCAGTTACAACCCCGGGACGGAAAACCTTTATAGCAATCAGCCCCAGCATTTT
. | . | TRBJ1-3 | TRBV5-4 | CASSLGAGAGNTIYF | TGTGCCAGCAGCTTGGGAGCAGGGGCTGGAAACACCATATATTTT
. | TRBD1 | TRBJ1-2 | TRBV4-3 | CASSLTTGMFGYTF | TGCGCCAGCAGCTTAACGACAGGGATGTTTGGCTACACCTTC
. | TRBD1 | TRBJ2-3 | TRBV7-3 | CASSPRTGGSTDTQYF | TGTGCCAGCAGCCCACGGACAGGGGGGAGCACAGATACGCAGTATTTT
. | . | TRBJ2-5 | TRBV29-1 | CSVGDTRGETQYF | TGCAGCGTTGGGGACACCCGAGGGGAGACCCAGTACTTC
. | . | TRBJ2-7 | TRBV20-1 | CSARRAGEQYF | TGCAGTGCCCGGAGGGCCGGCGAGCAGTACTTC
. | . | TRBJ2-1 | TRBV20-1 | CSATDFDEQFF | TGCAGTGCTACAGACTTCGATGAGCAGTTCTTC
. | TRBD1 | TRBJ1-1 | TRBV2 | CASSPIDRVNTEAFF | TGTGCCAGCAGTCCAATCGACAGGGTGAACACTGAAGCTTTCTTT
. | . | TRBJ1-1 | TRBV12-2 | CASRSHRVSSPEAFF | TGTGCAAGTCGCTCCCACCGGGTGAGTTCCCCTGAAGCTTTCTTT
once | . | TRBJ1-1 | TRBV19 | CASIASPNTEAFF | TGTGCCAGTATTGCATCCCCCAACACTGAAGCTTTCTTT
. | . | TRBJ1-2 | TRBV7-8 | CASSPSGRSLYGYTF | TGTGCCAGCAGCCCGAGCGGCAGAAGTCTCTATGGCTACACCTTC
. | . | TRBJ2-7 | TRBV6-5 | CASSYRGTYEQYF | TGTGCCAGCAGTTACAGGGGCACCTACGAGCAGTACTTC
. | . | TRBJ1-6 | TRBV6-5 | CASNSPTINSPLHF | TGTGCCAGCAACTCCCCCACCATTAATTCACCCCTCCACTTT
. | . | TRBJ1-5 | TRBV6-4 | CASSPGANQPQHF | TGTGCCAGCAGTCCGGGGGCCAATCAGCCCCAGCATTTT
. | . | TRBJ2-3 | TRBV27 | CASSLRRAADTDTQYF | TGTGCCAGCAGTTTGAGACGAGCGGCTGACACAGATACGCAGTATTTT
. | TRBD2 | TRBJ2-7 | TRBV5-5 | CASRGRDYSYEQYF | TGTGCCAGCAGGGGTCGGGACTACTCCTACGAGCAGTACTTC
. | TRBD2 | TRBJ2-5 | TRBV5-1 | CASSLGSSGTQTQYF | TGCGCCAGCAGCTTGGGGTCTAGCGGGACCCAGACCCAGTACTTC
. | . | TRBJ1-5 | TRBV6-1 | CASSAPGTSDVGQPQHF | TGTGCCAGCAGTGCCCCCGGGACATCGGATGTGGGGCAGCCCCAGCATTTT
. | . | TRBJ2-5 | TRBV9 | CASSVAGDTGWGQETQYF | TGTGCCAGCAGCGTAGCAGGGGACACAGGGTGGGGCCAAGAGACCCAGTACTTC
. | TRBD1 | TRBJ2-2 | TRBV7-3 | CASSQTGGASGELFF | TGTGCCAGCAGCCAGACAGGGGGCGCTTCCGGGGAGCTGTTTTTT
. | TRBD2 | TRBJ2-5 | TRBV5-1 | CASSPTSAQETQYF | TGCGCCAGCAGCCCGACTAGCGCTCAAGAGACCCAGTACTTC
. | TRBD1 | TRBJ2-2 | TRBV19 | CASTVPTGTGPTGELFF | TGTGCCAGTACCGTCCCTACCGGGACAGGGCCCACCGGGGAGCTGTTTTTT
once | . | TRBJ1-5 | TRBV6-4 | CASSDRPGAQPQHF | TGTGCCAGCAGTGACCGACCTGGGGCTCAGCCCCAGCATTTT
. | . | TRBJ1-1 | TRBV11-2 | CASTPRHSALQEAFF | TGTGCCAGCACTCCTCGCCACAGCGCCCTACAGGAAGCTTTCTTT
few | TRBD1 | TRBJ2-3 | TRBV7-9 | CASSSSPGQRTDTQYF | TGTGCCAGCAGCTCCTCTCCGGGACAGCGCACAGATACGCAGTATTTT
. | TRBD2 | TRBJ2-2 | TRBV27 | CASINSGRVSTGELFF | TGTGCCAGCATTAATAGCGGGAGAGTTAGCACCGGGGAGCTGTTTTTT
. | TRBD1 | TRBJ2-7 | TRBV7-2 | CASSLAAPGTGLEQYF | TGTGCCAGCAGCTTAGCTGCGCCCGGGACAGGGTTGGAGCAGTACTTC
. | . | TRBJ2-3 | TRBV19 | CASSIVASFLALDTQYF | TGTGCCAGTAGTATAGTGGCTAGCTTTTTAGCATTAGATACGCAGTATTTT
few | TRBD1 | TRBJ1-2 | TRBV19 | CASSTGTGGNYGYTF | TGTGCCAGTAGTACCGGGACAGGGGGCAACTATGGCTACACCTTC
. | . | TRBJ1-2 | TRBV2 | CASSEGGLFDYGYTF | TGTGCCAGCAGTGAAGGGGGACTCTTCGACTATGGCTACACCTTC
few | TRBD1 | TRBJ1-1 | TRBV11-2 | CASSSQGAEAFF | TGTGCCAGCAGCTCTCAGGGGGCTGAAGCTTTCTTT
. | TRBD2 | TRBJ2-3 | TRBV19 | CASSIDHQSGLAGIYTDTQYF | TGTGCCAGTAGTATAGATCACCAATCAGGCTTAGCGGGGATATACACAGATACGCAGTATTTT
. | . | TRBJ2-1 | TRBV28 | CASTSVLTHHSYNEQFF | TGTGCCAGCACCTCAGTCCTAACACACCACTCCTACAATGAGCAGTTCTTC
. | TRBD2 | TRBJ2-3 | TRBV9 | CASSVAGRAGDTQYF | TGTGCCAGCAGCGTAGCCGGGAGGGCCGGAGATACGCAGTATTTT
. | . | TRBJ1-5 | TRBV28 | CASSPVWRIDQPQHF | TGTGCCAGCAGCCCGGTTTGGCGGATTGACCAGCCCCAGCATTTT